This T cell receptor (beta chain) was recorded in a study of T cells in Graves' hyperthyroidism and ophthalmopathy. The CDR3 loop spans 17 amino acids. V lost 0 bases, J lost 1 base, and 4 bases stayed unmatched. Germline V lookup: CDR1 SGDLS, CDR2 YYNGEE. There were TCR beta CDR3 regions amplified from RNA transcripts. First-round RT-PCR with HTBI primers amplified the TCR CDR3 region. A single record per CDR3 protein comes from TCRdb applying MiXCR to the multiplex PCR reads. The table shows about 400,000 distinct CDR3 sequences, with 13% to 15% occurring only once. Study results and limitations: Model-based prediction identified ophthalmopathy a median roughly six months prior to its onset.

This clonotype was detected ten times or more. Its antigen is undetermined. This TCR came from a woman in her fifties or sixties with Graves' ophthalmopathy. V is TRBV9 and J is TRBJ2-7; 13 nucleotides match TRBD2. The specimen was blood. This CDR3 reads CASSVDPGLAGSYEQYF. The CDR3, as DNA: TGTGCCAGCAGCGTAGACCCGGGACTAGCGGGATCCTACGAGCAGTACTTC.